One and the same sample provided the 10 T cell receptor beta chains below, sequenced in a study of breast tumors, draining lymph nodes, adjacent tissues. TCRdb reprocessed the multiplex PCR reads with MiXCR, giving one entry per CDR3 protein. The sample comprises 200,000 to 250,000 distinct CDR3 sequences, approximately 30% of which are singletons, and 1.3% to 1.5% rests with the top ten. Breast cancer patients provided tissue from their axillary draining lymph nodes. The sample comprised axillary lymph node tissue. The receptors were sampled from a female donor with breast cancer. Some clones in this sample may be carry-over from other donors' samples.

The chain employs TRBV20-1 and TRBJ1-5; 10 bases fit TRBD1. Germline CDR1 is DFQATT and CDR2 is SNEGSKA (reference sequence). Losses at the gene ends were 8 bases for V and 1 base for J; bases not matched to a gene: 8. The CDR3 has 15 amino acids. The CDR3: CSPRDRGRSNQPQHF. DNA of the CDR3: TGCAGTCCAAGGGACAGGGGCAGAAGCAATCAGCCCCAGCATTTT.

This rearrangement joins TRBV10-1 to TRBJ1-3; D remains unclear. Germline CDR1 WNHNN, CDR2 SYGVQD (reference sequence). The V end lost 3 bases, the J end lost 2 bases, and 5 bases lay between the germline ends. CDR3 size: 13 residues. The CDR3 DNA is TGCGCCAGCAGTGATGGACCTGGAAACACCATATATTTT. This encodes CASSDGPGNTIYF.

A word on this clonotype: Possible read error: a much larger clone is one base away. The chain recombines TRBV18 with TRBJ2-7; 8 bases are shared with TRBD1. This CDR3 spans 14 amino acids. CDR1 and CDR2 from the germline V gene are KGHSH and LQKENI. Losses at the gene ends were 4 bases for V and 3 bases for J; bases not matched to a gene: 5. The CDR3 sequence: CASSLRTGSYEQYF. CDR3 nucleotides: TGTGCCAGCTCACTACGGACAGGGAGCTACGAGCAGTACTTC. The full variable domain, in which reference TRBV18 and TRBJ2-7 provide the parts outside the CDR3, is NAGVMQNPRHLVRRRGQEARLRCSPMKGHSHVYWYRQLPEEGLKFMVYLQKENIIDESGMPKERFSAEFPKEGPSILRIQQVVRGDSAAYFCASSLRTGSYEQYFGPGTRLTVT.

This clonotype was recorded at least ten times. This sequence joins TRBV28 and TRBJ1-2; a weak D match, TRBD1 (5 bases). Per germline, CDR1 MDHEN and CDR2 SYDVKM. Trimming shortened V by 3 bases and J by 3 bases, and 17 bases separated the two germline ends. The length of the CDR3 is 16 residues. The CDR3 loop reads CASSFGGRPVYYGYTF. The CDR3 DNA follows: TGTGCCAGCAGTTTTGGGGGACGGCCAGTCTACTATGGCTACACCTTC.

This clonotype was seen ten or more times. This chain uses TRBV7-2 with TRBJ2-2; D remains ambiguous. Looked up from germline, CDR1 is SGHTA and CDR2 is FQGNSA. V dropped 5 bases and J dropped 0 bases, with 10 bases sitting between them. This CDR3 has 15 residues. The chain's CDR3 is CASSLSVSNTGELFF. CDR3 DNA: TGTGCCAGCAGCCTATCGGTGTCGAACACCGGGGAGCTGTTTTTT.

This clonotype has a count of ten or more. This chain uses TRBV20-1 with TRBJ2-5; 10 nucleotides align to TRBD2. This CDR3 has 15 amino acids. Germline V gene sequence: CDR1 DFQATT, CDR2 SNEGSKA (reference sequence). V gave up 5 bases and J gave up 3 bases; unmatched junction bases: 9. Here the CDR3 DNA reads TGCAGTGCTGAAAAAGCGGGAGGGGGCAAAGAGACCCAGTACTTC. As protein: CSAEKAGGGKETQYF.

This clonotype was detected many times. V and J are TRBV12-3 or TRBV12-4 and TRBJ2-1; tentative D call: TRBD1 (6 bases). V was cut by 5 bases and J by 5 bases, with 22 bases left in between. The length of the CDR3 is 17 residues. CDR3 DNA sequence: TGTGCCAGCAGTCCATGGGACAAAATTGGAGGCCACAATGAGCAGTTCTTC. Translated, it gives CASSPWDKIGGHNEQFF.

To note about this clonotype: At one of its ends the junction is not consistent with the germline gene, which may arise from a read error. The rearrangement uses TRBV12-3 or TRBV12-4 and TRBJ2-6; possibly TRBD1 or TRBD2 for D (6 bases each). The CDR3 spans 13 residues. CDR3 nucleotide sequence: TGTGCCAGCATCCAGAGGGGGGCAAAGACTGAAGCTTTC. It specifies CASIQRGAKTEAF.

Concerning this clonotype itself: This may stem from a read error, because a much larger clone lies one nucleotide away. V and J are TRBV4-1 and TRBJ2-1, with TRBD2 as a possible D gene (6 bases). Germline V lookup: CDR1 MGHRA, CDR2 YSYEKL. This CDR3 comprises 14 residues. The CDR3 nucleotides read TGCGCCAGCAGCCGCGGGACCCTCTACAGTGAGCAGTTCTTC. It specifies CASSRGTLYSEQFF.

Points on this clonotype: A read error may produce the germline difference seen at one junction end. The chain combines TRBV11-3 with TRBJ2-1, with 9 bases matching TRBD2. From germline, CDR1 is SGHNT and CDR2 YENEEA. The CDR3 contains 18 residues. The DNA of the CDR3 is TGTGCCAGCAGCCCCCGAGGAGCGGGGGGCCCTGCGGGGAATGAGCAGTCCTTC. Protein sequence: CASSPRGAGGPAGNEQSF.